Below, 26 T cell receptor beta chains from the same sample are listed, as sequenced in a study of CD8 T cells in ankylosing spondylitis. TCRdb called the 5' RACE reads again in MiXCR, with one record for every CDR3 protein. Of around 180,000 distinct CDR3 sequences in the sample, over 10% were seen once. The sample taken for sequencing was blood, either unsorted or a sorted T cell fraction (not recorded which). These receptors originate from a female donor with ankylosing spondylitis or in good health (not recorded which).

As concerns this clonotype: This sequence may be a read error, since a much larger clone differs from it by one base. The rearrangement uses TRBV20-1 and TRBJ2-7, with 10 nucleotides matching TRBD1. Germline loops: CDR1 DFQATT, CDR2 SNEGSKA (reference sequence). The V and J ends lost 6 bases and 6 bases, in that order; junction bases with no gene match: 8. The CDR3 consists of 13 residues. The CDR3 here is CSASGTGVSEQYV. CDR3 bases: TGCAGTGCATCCGGGACAGGGGTGAGCGAGCAGTACGTC.

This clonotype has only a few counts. This CDR3 reads CASSLGAQGGETQYF. The CDR3 DNA follows: TGTGCCAGCAGCTTAGGGGCCCAAGGGGGAGAGACCCAGTACTTC. V is TRBV11-2 and J is TRBJ2-5, with D tentatively TRBD1 (6 bases). The V gene lost 1 base and the J gene lost 4 bases, with 13 bases spanning the gap. The CDR3 extends over 15 amino acids. The germline CDR1 and CDR2 sequences are SGHAT and FQNNGV. Variable domain in full (rest from reference TRBV11-2 and TRBJ2-5): EAGVAQSPRYKIIEKRQSVAFWCNPISGHATLYWYQQILGQGPKLLIQFQNNGVVDDSQLPKDRFSAERLKGVDSTLKIQPAKLEDSAVYLCASSLGAQGGETQYFGPGTRLLVL.

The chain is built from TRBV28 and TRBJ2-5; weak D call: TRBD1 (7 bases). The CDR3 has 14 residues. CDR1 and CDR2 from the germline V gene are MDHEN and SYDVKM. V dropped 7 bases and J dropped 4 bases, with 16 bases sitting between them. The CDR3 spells CASTGGSGLETQYF. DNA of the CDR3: TGTGCCAGCACAGGGGGGAGCGGGCTAGAGACCCAGTACTTC.

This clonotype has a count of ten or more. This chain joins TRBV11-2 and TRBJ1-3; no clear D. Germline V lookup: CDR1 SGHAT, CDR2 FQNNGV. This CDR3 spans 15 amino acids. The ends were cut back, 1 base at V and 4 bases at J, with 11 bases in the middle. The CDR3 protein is CASSLAWGLGNTIYF. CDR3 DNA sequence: TGTGCCAGCAGCTTAGCATGGGGTTTGGGAAACACCATATATTTT.

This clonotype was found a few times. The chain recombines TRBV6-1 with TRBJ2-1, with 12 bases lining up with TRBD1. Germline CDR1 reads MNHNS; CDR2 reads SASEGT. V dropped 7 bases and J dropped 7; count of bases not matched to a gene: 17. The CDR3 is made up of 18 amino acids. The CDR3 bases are TGTGCCAGCAAGAGGGTGGGGACAGGGGGCGCATTATTGAATGAGCAGTTCTTC. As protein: CASKRVGTGGALLNEQFF.

The CDR3: CASSPRAGPIGNEQFF. In DNA form, the CDR3 reads TGTGCCAGCTCACCACGAGCAGGTCCAATAGGTAATGAGCAGTTCTTC. The chain is built from TRBV18 and TRBJ2-1; no clear D. Germline assignment: CDR1 KGHSH and CDR2 LQKENI. This CDR3 spans 16 amino acids. V was cut by 1 base and J by 7 bases, with 17 bases left in between.

The CDR3 protein is CASSLARGRASNEQFF. CDR3 bases: TGTGCCAGCAGCTTAGCGCGGGGGAGGGCCTCGAATGAGCAGTTCTTC. V and J are TRBV7-8 and TRBJ2-1, with TRBD2 matching 7 bases. V dropped 0 bases and J dropped 7; count of bases not matched to a gene: 9. Germline CDR1 SGHVS, CDR2 FQNEAQ. The CDR3 spans 16 residues.

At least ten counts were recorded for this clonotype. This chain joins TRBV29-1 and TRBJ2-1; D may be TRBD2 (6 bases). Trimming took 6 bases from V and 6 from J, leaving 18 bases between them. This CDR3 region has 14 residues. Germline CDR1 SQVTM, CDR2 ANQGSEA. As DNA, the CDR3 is TGCAGCGTAACGGGAGCACGGGTATCCAATGAGCAGTTCTTC. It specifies CSVTGARVSNEQFF.

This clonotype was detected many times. Here the CDR3 DNA reads TGTGCCAGCAGTTCAGGGGGGGCTGGGAACACTGAAGCTTTCTTT. This codes for CASSSGGAGNTEAFF. This rearrangement joins TRBV28 to TRBJ1-1; 7 bases match TRBD1. CDR1 MDHEN and CDR2 SYDVKM come from the germline V gene. J was trimmed by 1 base and V by 4 bases; bases with no gene match: 6. The CDR3 is 15 residues long.

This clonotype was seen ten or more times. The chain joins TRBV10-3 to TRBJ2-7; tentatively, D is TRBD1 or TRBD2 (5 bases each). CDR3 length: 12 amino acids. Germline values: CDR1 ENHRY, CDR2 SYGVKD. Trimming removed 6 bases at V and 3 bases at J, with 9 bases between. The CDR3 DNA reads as TGTGCCATCAGCGGGACCTTCTACGAGCAGTACTTC. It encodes CAISGTFYEQYF.

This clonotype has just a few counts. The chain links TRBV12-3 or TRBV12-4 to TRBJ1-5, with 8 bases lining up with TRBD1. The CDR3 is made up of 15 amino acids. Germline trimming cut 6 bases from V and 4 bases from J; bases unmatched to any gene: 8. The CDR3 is CASSSGQGYNQPQHF. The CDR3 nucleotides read TGTGCCAGCAGCTCCGGACAGGGATATAATCAGCCCCAGCATTTT.

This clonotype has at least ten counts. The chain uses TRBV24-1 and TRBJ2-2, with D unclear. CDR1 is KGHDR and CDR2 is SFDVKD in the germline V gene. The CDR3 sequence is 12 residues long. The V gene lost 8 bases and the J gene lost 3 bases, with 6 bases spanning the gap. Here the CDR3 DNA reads TGTGCCACCACAGCGTACACCGGGGAGCTGTTTTTT. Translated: CATTAYTGELFF.

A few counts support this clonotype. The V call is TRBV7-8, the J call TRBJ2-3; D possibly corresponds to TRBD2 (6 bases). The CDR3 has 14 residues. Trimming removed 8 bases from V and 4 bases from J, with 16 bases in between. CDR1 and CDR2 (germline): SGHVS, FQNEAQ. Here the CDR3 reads CASHRRGEPDTQYF. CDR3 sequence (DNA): TGTGCCAGCCATCGCCGCGGGGAACCAGATACGCAGTATTTT.

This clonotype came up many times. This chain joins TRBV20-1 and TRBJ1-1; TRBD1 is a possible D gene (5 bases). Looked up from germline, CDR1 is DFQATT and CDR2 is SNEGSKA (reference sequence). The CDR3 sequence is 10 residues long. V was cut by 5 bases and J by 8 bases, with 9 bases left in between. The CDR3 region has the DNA TGCAGTGCTGGGGCCAACGAAGCTTTCTTT. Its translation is CSAGANEAFF.

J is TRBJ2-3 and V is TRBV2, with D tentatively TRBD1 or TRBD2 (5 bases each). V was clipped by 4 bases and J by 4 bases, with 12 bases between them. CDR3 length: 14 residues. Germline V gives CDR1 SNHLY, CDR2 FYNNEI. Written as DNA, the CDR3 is TGTGCCAGCAGTGTCGGGACCCCCCCAGATACGCAGTATTTT. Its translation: CASSVGTPPDTQYF. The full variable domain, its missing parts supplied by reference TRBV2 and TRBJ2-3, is EPEVTQTPSHQVTQMGQEVILRCVPISNHLYFYWYRQILGQKVEFLVSFYNNEISEKSEIFDDQFSVERPDGSNFTLKIRSTKLEDSAMYFCASSVGTPPDTQYFGPGTRLTVL.

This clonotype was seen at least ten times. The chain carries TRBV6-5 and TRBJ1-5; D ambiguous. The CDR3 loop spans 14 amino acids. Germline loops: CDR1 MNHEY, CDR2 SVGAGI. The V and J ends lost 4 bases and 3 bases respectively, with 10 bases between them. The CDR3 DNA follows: TGTGCCAGCAGTTCTGGGTGGGACAATCAGCCCCAGCATTTT. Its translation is CASSSGWDNQPQHF.

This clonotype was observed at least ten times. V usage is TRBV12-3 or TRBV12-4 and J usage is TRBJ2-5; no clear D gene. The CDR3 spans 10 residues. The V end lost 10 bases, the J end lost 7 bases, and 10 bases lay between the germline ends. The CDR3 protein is CATLLGTQYF. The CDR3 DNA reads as TGTGCCACCCTACTGGGGACCCAGTACTTC.

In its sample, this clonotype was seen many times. CDR3 amino acids: CASSLRPPTGEGEGYTF. CDR3 bases: TGTGCCAGCAGCTTACGACCCCCGACAGGGGAAGGCGAAGGCTACACCTTC. J is TRBJ1-2 and V is TRBV7-2; the match to TRBD1 covers 8 bases. The CDR3 is 17 residues long. Germline-derived CDR1 and CDR2 are SGHTA and FQGNSA. Trimming at V came to 2 bases and at J to 8 bases, leaving 16 bases not matched to a gene.

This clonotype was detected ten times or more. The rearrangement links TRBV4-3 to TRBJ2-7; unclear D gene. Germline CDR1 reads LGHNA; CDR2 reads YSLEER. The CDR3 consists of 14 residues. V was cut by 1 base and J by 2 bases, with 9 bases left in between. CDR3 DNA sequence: TGCGCCAGCAGCCAAGGGCTTCGTGCCTACGAGCAGTACTTC. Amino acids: CASSQGLRAYEQYF.

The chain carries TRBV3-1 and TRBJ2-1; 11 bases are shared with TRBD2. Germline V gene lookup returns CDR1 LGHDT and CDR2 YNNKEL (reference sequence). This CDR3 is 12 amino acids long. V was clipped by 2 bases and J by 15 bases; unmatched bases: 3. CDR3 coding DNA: TGTGCCAGCAGCCAACTAGCGGGAGGTTTGTTCTTC. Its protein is CASSQLAGGLFF.

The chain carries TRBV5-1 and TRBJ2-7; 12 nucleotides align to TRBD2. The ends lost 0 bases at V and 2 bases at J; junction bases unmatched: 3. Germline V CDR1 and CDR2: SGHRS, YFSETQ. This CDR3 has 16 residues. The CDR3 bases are TGCGCCAGCAGCTTGGATGGACTAGCGGGAACCTACGAGCAGTACTTC. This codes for CASSLDGLAGTYEQYF.

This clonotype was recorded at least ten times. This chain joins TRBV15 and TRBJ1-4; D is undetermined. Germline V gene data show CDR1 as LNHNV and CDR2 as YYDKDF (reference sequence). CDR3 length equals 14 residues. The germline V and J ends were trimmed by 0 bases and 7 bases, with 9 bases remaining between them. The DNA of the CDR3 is TGTGCCACCAGCAGAGATCGGGCAGCTGAAAAACTGTTTTTT. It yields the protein CATSRDRAAEKLFF.

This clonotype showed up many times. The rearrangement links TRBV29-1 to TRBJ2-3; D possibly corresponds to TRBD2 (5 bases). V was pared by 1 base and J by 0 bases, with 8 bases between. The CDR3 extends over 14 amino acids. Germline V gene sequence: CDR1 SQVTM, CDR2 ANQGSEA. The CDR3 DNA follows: TGCAGCGTTGAAGGCGGGTCTAGCACAGATACGCAGTATTTT. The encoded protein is CSVEGGSSTDTQYF.

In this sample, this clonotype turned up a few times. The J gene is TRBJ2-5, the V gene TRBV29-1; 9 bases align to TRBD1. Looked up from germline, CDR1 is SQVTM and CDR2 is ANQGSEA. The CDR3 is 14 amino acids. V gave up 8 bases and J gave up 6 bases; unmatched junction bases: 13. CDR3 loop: CSHEVGTGRQTQYF. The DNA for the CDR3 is TGCAGCCATGAGGTTGGGACAGGGAGACAGACCCAGTACTTC.

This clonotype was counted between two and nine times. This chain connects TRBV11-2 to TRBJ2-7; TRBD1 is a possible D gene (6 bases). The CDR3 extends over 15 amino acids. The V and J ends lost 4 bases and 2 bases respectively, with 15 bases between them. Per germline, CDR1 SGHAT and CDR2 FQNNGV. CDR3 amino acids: CASSSIQGSAYEQYF. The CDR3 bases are TGTGCCAGCAGCTCCATACAGGGTTCCGCCTACGAGCAGTACTTC.

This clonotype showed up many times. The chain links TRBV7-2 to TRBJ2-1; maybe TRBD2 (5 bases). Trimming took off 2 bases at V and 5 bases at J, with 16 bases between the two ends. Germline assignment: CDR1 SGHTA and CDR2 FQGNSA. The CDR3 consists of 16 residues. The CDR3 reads CASSLLVGLPNNEQFF. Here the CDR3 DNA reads TGTGCCAGCAGCTTACTTGTCGGACTGCCTAACAATGAGCAGTTCTTC.